This T cell receptor beta chain was sequenced for a study of blood T cells in healthy people across ages. This CDR3 spans 14 amino acids. Germline V lookup: CDR1 SGHTA, CDR2 FQGNSA. Losses at the gene ends were 4 bases for V and 15 bases for J; bases not matched to a gene: 15. A second PCR of about 6 to 11 cycles used a sample-barcoded 5' primer and a J-beta primer mix. Per-sample output comprised a minimum of 3 million paired-end reads containing CDR3. TCRdb reprocessed the 5' RACE reads via MiXCR and lists one record per CDR3 protein. The table shows under 2,000,000 distinct CDR3 sequences, with around half occurring only once.

The clonotype comes from a woman aged 40 to 55 in good health. What was sequenced was blood. The rearrangement links TRBV7-2 to TRBJ2-1; the match to TRBD2 covers 7 bases. The CDR3 is CASSSLTSAESWFF. The CDR3 nucleotides are TGTGCCAGCAGCTCCCTAACTAGCGCGGAGTCATGGTTCTTC.